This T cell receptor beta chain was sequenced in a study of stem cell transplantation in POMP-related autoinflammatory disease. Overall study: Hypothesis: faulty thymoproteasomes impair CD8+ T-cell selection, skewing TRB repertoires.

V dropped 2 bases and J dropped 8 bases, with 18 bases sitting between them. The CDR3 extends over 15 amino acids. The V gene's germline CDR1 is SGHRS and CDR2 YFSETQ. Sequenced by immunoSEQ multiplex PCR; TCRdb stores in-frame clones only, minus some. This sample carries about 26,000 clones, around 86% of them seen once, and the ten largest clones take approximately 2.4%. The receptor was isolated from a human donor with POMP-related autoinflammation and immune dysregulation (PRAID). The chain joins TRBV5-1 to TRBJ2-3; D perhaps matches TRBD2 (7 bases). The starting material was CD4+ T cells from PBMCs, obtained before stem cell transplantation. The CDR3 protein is CASSFTRGGGGTQYF. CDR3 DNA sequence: TGCGCCAGCAGCTTTACGCGCGGGGGCGGGGGTACGCAGTATTTT.